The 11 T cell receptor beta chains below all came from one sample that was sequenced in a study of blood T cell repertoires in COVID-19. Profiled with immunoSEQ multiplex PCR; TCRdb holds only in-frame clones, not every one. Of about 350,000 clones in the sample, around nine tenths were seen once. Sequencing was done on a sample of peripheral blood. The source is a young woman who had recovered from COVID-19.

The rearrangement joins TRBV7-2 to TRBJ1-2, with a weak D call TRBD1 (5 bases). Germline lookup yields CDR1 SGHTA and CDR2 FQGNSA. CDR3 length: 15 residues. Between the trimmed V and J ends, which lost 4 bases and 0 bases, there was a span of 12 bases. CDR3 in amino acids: CASSSTRGTNYGYTF. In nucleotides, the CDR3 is TGTGCCAGCAGCTCGACGCGGGGGACTAACTATGGCTACACCTTC.

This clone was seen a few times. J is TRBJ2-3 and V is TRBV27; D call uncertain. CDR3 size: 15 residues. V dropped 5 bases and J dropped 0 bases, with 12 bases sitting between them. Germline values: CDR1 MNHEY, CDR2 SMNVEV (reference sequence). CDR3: CASSPIHYSTDTQYF. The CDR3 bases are TGTGCCAGCAGTCCGATACATTATAGCACAGATACGCAGTATTTT.

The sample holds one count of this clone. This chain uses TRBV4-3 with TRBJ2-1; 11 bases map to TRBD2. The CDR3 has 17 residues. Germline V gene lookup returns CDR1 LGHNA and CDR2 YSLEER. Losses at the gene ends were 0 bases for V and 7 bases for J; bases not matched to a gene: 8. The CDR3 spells CASSQDWETSGKNEQFF. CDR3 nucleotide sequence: TGCGCCAGCAGCCAAGATTGGGAGACTAGCGGGAAGAATGAGCAGTTCTTC.

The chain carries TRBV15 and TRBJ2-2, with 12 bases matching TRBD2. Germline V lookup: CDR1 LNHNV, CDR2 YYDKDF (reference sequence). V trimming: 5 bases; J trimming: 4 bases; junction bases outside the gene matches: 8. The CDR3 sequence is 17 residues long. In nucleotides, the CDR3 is TGTGCCACCAGCGAGACTAGCGGGAGAATTTTCACCGGGGAGCTGTTTTTT. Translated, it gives CATSETSGRIFTGELFF.

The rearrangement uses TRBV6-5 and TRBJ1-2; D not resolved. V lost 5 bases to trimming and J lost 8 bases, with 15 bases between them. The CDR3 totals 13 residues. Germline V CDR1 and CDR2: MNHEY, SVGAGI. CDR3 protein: CASSNRVREGYTF. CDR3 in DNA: TGTGCCAGCAGTAACCGGGTGCGGGAGGGCTACACCTTC.

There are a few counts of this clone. The DNA for the CDR3 is TGCGCCAGCTGGGGCAGGGTGACCGCTTGCCCCTACGAGCAGTACGTC. Its translation: CASWGRVTACPYEQYV. The chain is built from TRBV10-1 and TRBJ2-7; TRBD1 is a possible D gene (5 bases). CDR3 size: 16 residues. In germline, CDR1 is WNHNN, CDR2 SYGVQD (reference sequence). Trimming removed 8 bases from V and 2 bases from J, with 22 bases in between.

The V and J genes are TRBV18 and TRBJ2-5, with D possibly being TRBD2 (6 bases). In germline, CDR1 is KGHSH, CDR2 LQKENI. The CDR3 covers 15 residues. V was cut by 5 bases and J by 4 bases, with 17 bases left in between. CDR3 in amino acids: CASSAGPGMVETQYF. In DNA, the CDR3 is TGTGCCAGCTCAGCGGGACCAGGGATGGTAGAGACCCAGTACTTC.

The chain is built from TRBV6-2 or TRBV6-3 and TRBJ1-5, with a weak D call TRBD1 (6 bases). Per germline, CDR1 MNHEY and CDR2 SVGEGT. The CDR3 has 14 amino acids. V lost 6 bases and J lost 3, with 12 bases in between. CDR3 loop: CASSRTVVNQPQHF. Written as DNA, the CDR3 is TGTGCCAGCAGCAGGACAGTTGTCAATCAGCCCCAGCATTTT.

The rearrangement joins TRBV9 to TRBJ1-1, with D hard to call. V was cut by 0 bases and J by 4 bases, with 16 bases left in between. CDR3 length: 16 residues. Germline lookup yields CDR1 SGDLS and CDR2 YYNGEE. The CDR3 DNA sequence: TGTGCCAGCAGCGTAGGGGCGGGAAAGGGTAGCACTGAAGCTTTCTTT. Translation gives CASSVGAGKGSTEAFF.

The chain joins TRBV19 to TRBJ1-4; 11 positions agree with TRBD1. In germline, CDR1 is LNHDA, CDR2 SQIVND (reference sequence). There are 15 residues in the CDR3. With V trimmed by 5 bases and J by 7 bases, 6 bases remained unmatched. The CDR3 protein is CASSLRTGGVEKLFF. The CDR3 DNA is TGTGCCAGTAGTCTCCGGACAGGGGGCGTTGAAAAACTGTTTTTT.

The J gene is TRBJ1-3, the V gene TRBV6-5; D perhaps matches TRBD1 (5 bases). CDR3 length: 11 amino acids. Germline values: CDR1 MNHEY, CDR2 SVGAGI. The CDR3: CGAGAGNTIYF. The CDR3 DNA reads TGTGGAGCGGGGGCTGGAAACACCATATATTTT.